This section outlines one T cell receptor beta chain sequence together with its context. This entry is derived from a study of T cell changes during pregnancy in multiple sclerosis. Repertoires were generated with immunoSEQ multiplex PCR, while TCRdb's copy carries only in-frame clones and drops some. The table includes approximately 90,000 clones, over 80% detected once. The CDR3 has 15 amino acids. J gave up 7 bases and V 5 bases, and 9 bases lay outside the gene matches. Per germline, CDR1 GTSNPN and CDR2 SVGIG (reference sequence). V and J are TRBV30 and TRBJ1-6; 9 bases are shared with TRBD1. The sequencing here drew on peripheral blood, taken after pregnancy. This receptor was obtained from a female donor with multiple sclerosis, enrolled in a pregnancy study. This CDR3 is CAWETGGAVNSPLHF. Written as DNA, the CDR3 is TGTGCCTGGGAAACAGGGGGCGCGGTAAATTCACCCCTCCACTTT.